This entry lists 18 T cell receptor beta chains sequenced from one sample in a study of somatic mutations in cytotoxic T cells in rheumatoid arthritis. Clones were read by immunoSEQ multiplex PCR, and TCRdb kept only the in-frame ones, dropping some. The sample holds around 23,000 clones; 70% to 90% are singletons and the top ten take approximately 3.4%. The sequencing sample was made of CD8+ T cells sorted from blood. The receptors shown here come from an adult with rheumatoid arthritis.

The genes are TRBV7-6 and TRBJ2-1, with TRBD2 matching over 10 bases. CDR3 length equals 21 residues. Germline-derived CDR1 and CDR2 are SGHVS and FNYEAQ. The V segment lost 2 bases and the J segment 0 bases; nucleotides outside the gene matches: 16. This CDR3 reads CASSLLVSIAGGEGSYNEQFF. In DNA form, the CDR3 reads TGTGCCAGCAGCTTACTTGTATCAATAGCGGGGGGCGAAGGCTCCTACAATGAGCAGTTCTTC. The full variable domain, with the rest looked up from reference TRBV7-6 and TRBJ2-1, is GAGVSQSPRYKVTKRGQDVALRCDPISGHVSLYWYRQALGQGPEFLTYFNYEAQQDKSGLPNDRFSAERPEGSISTLTIQRTEQRDSAMYRCASSLLVSIAGGEGSYNEQFFGPGTRLTVL.

The gene calls are TRBV4-3 and TRBJ1-1, with D uncertain. Germline-derived CDR1 and CDR2 are LGHNA and YSLEER. V was shortened by 0 bases and J by 5 bases, with 16 bases between the two germline ends. The CDR3 contains 16 residues. In DNA form, the CDR3 reads TGCGCCAGCAGCCAAGACCCCACCCTTCGGGGTACTGAAGCTTTCTTT. Translation: CASSQDPTLRGTEAFF.

V gene TRBV7-9 combines with J gene TRBJ2-7; the D gene is possibly TRBD1 (6 bases). Germline CDR1 SEHNR, CDR2 FQNEAQ (reference sequence). CDR3 length: 16 amino acids. V dropped 5 bases and J dropped 2 bases, with 19 bases sitting between them. CDR3 loop: CASSNAPGQDAYEQYF. CDR3 sequence (DNA): TGTGCCAGCAGCAACGCCCCGGGACAAGATGCCTACGAGCAGTACTTC. The variable domain in full, with the rest retrieved from reference TRBV7-9 and TRBJ2-7, is DTGVSQNPRHKITKRGQNVTFRCDPISEHNRLYWYRQTLGQGPEFLTYFQNEAQLEKSRLLSDRFSAERPKGSFSTLEIQRTEQGDSAMYLCASSNAPGQDAYEQYFGPGTRLTVT.

The rearrangement joins TRBV6-5 to TRBJ1-2; no definite D call. V was cut by 2 bases and J by 6 bases, with 10 bases left in between. Germline CDR1 is MNHEY and CDR2 is SVGAGI. This CDR3 is 13 amino acids long. This CDR3 reads CASSYGQNHGYTF. The CDR3 bases are TGTGCCAGCAGTTACGGGCAGAATCATGGCTACACCTTC.

This chain links TRBV5-6 with TRBJ2-7; tentatively, D is TRBD2 (5 bases). V was cut by 1 base and J by 6 bases, with 11 bases left in between. Germline CDR1 is SGHDT and CDR2 is YYEEEE. CDR3 length equals 13 residues. The CDR3 is CASSLWPGLEQYF. The CDR3 coding sequence is TGTGCCAGCAGCTTGTGGCCAGGACTCGAGCAGTACTTC.

The genes are TRBV13 and TRBJ1-1; D uncertain. The germline gives CDR1 PRHDT, CDR2 FYEKMQ (reference sequence). With 3 bases removed from V and 0 bases from J, the gap between germline ends came to 2 bases. CDR3 length equals 12 residues. CDR3 residues: CASSLVNTEAFF. CDR3 nucleotides: TGTGCCAGCAGCTTGGTGAACACTGAAGCTTTCTTT.

The chain carries TRBV4-2 and TRBJ2-1; 10 positions match TRBD2. The J segment lost 5 bases and the V segment lost 0 bases, leaving 10 bases of the junction unmatched. CDR3 size: 18 residues. Germline values: CDR1 LGHNA, CDR2 YNFKEQ. The CDR3 region has the DNA TGTGCCAGCAGCCAAGATGGGTCTTTAGCGGGGGGAAACAATGAGCAGTTCTTC. It yields the protein CASSQDGSLAGGNNEQFF.

This clone was recorded a few times. The chain couples TRBV27 to TRBJ2-1; 9 bases are a match to TRBD2. There are 15 residues in the CDR3. The germline CDR1 and CDR2 sequences are MNHEY and SMNVEV (reference sequence). V shed 7 bases and J 3 bases; nucleotides not matched to a gene: 7. The CDR3, as DNA: TGTGCCAGCACCCCCGCGGGGGGGGTCTACAATGAGCAGTTCTTC. Translating gives CASTPAGGVYNEQFF.

The chain couples TRBV2 to TRBJ2-3, with 7 nucleotides matching TRBD2. Trimming cost V 1 base and J 1 base; bases outside gene matches: 17. There are 20 residues in the CDR3. Germline CDR1 SNHLY, CDR2 FYNNEI. This chain's CDR3 is CASSEGGGGVTSKRTDTQYF. CDR3 sequence (DNA): TGTGCCAGCAGTGAAGGGGGCGGGGGAGTAACCTCCAAACGCACAGATACGCAGTATTTT. Using reference TRBV2 and TRBJ2-3 for the parts outside the CDR3, the full variable domain is EPEVTQTPSHQVTQMGQEVILRCVPISNHLYFYWYRQILGQKVEFLVSFYNNEISEKSEIFDDQFSVERPDGSNFTLKIRSTKLEDSAMYFCASSEGGGGVTSKRTDTQYFGPGTRLTVL.

In this sample, this clone turned up once. The V gene is TRBV6-5, the J gene TRBJ1-1, with a tentative D call TRBD1 (5 bases). Trimming removed 5 bases at V and 0 bases at J, with 10 bases between. Germline assignment: CDR1 MNHEY and CDR2 SVGAGI. CDR3 length equals 14 residues. The CDR3: CASSLSTVNTEAFF. CDR3 nucleotides: TGTGCCAGCAGTCTATCGACAGTGAACACTGAAGCTTTCTTT.

The chain has TRBV5-1 and TRBJ2-7; tentatively, D is TRBD1 (5 bases). Germline V gene data show CDR1 as SGHRS and CDR2 as YFSETQ. The CDR3 runs to 13 residues. V lost 0 bases and J 6 bases, leaving 10 bases between the germline ends. The chain's CDR3 is CASSLGGLVEQYF. The CDR3, as DNA: TGCGCCAGCAGCTTGGGGGGCCTCGTCGAGCAGTACTTC.

By share, this clone counts as medium-sized. The rearrangement joins TRBV6-4 to TRBJ1-2; D is possibly TRBD1 (6 bases). Germline assignment: CDR1 MRHNA and CDR2 SNTAGT. The CDR3 consists of 16 residues. With 9 bases removed from V and 1 base from J, the gap between germline ends came to 21 bases. The CDR3 nucleotides read TGTGCCAGACTAAAAAACCCAGGGGTCAATAACTATGGCTACACCTTC. Its protein is CARLKNPGVNNYGYTF.

V usage is TRBV4-1 and J usage is TRBJ1-1; D gene uncertain. V was pared by 0 bases and J by 2 bases, with 7 bases between. Germline assignment: CDR1 MGHRA and CDR2 YSYEKL. This CDR3 is built from 14 residues. CDR3 residues: CASSQETANTEAFF. Written as DNA, the CDR3 is TGCGCCAGCAGCCAAGAAACAGCTAACACTGAAGCTTTCTTT.

The chain employs TRBV6-1 and TRBJ2-1; a possible D gene is TRBD2 (6 bases). This CDR3 has 16 residues. Trimming removed 0 bases from V and 9 bases from J, with 18 bases in between. The V gene's germline CDR1 is MNHNS and CDR2 SASEGT. CDR3 loop: CASSEALLGLATEQFF. The CDR3 nucleotides read TGTGCCAGCAGTGAAGCGCTTCTGGGGCTAGCGACTGAGCAGTTCTTC.

In the case of this clone: The identical CDR3 is also encoded by other nucleotide sequences in the sample. The rearrangement links TRBV11-2 to TRBJ1-1; TRBD1 is a possible D gene (6 bases). CDR3 size: 14 residues. V was shortened by 4 bases and J by 0 bases, with 9 bases between the two germline ends. Germline lookup yields CDR1 SGHAT and CDR2 FQNNGV. The CDR3, as DNA: TGTGCCAGCAGCTACGGACAGATGAACACTGAAGCTTTCTTT. As protein: CASSYGQMNTEAFF. Full variable domain (rest looked up from reference TRBV11-2 and TRBJ1-1): EAGVAQSPRYKIIEKRQSVAFWCNPISGHATLYWYQQILGQGPKLLIQFQNNGVVDDSQLPKDRFSAERLKGVDSTLKIQPAKLEDSAVYLCASSYGQMNTEAFFGQGTRLTVV.

V gene TRBV29-1 combines with J gene TRBJ1-1; possible D gene TRBD1, 5 bases. Germline values: CDR1 SQVTM, CDR2 ANQGSEA. This CDR3 has 14 residues. V lost 3 bases and J 4 bases, leaving 15 bases between the germline ends. CDR3 residues: CSVDRPRDGTEAFF. CDR3 DNA sequence: TGCAGCGTTGACAGGCCCCGGGACGGCACTGAAGCTTTCTTT.

The J gene is TRBJ2-1, the V gene TRBV19; D gene unclear. With 0 bases removed from V and 6 bases from J, the gap between germline ends came to 18 bases. The CDR3 is 17 amino acids. Germline loops: CDR1 LNHDA, CDR2 SQIVND (reference sequence). The CDR3 region has the DNA TGTGCCAGTAGTATAGATCTCGAGACGTCTTTCGGCAATGAGCAGTTCTTC. It codes for CASSIDLETSFGNEQFF.

This clone has only a few counts. The CDR3 sequence: CASLAGDTQYF. CDR3 DNA: TGTGCCAGCTTGGCGGGGGATACGCAGTATTTT. The rearrangement links TRBV27 to TRBJ2-3, with D maybe TRBD2 (6 bases). The CDR3 length is 11 residues. Germline V gene sequence: CDR1 MNHEY, CDR2 SMNVEV (reference sequence). Trimming pared 8 bases from V and 6 bases from J, leaving 9 bases between.